The clone carrying this TCR beta chain was counted at least ten times. The data were taken from a study of regulatory T cells in long-lasting Graves disease. Researchers made TCR beta libraries by using iRepertoire HTBI primers and running Arm-PCR on CDR3 regions. In TCRdb, the multiplex PCR reads were re-called with MiXCR into one record per CDR3 protein. The sample carries 350,000 to 550,000 distinct CDR3 sequences, about 15% recorded once. With 7 bases clipped from V and 0 bases from J, the junction kept 2 bases outside the gene matches. The CDR3 consists of 14 residues. Germline CDR1 SGHRS, CDR2 YFSETQ. The time point is: newly diagnosed GD, antithyroid drugs for less than 3 months. PBMCs were the source of the RNA used for TCR sequencing. These same data were also listed under a study on T cells in Graves' hyperthyroidism and ophthalmopathy. That work contributes: First-round RT-PCR with HTBI primers amplified the TCR CDR3 region.

The TCR was taken from a woman aged 45-59 years with Graves disease. The chain uses TRBV5-1 and TRBJ2-3, with 10 bases fitting TRBD2. Material: peripheral blood mononuclear cells (PBMCs), obtained at new diagnosis, from a patient treated with antithyroid drugs. The CDR3 protein is CASGLAESTDTQYF. The CDR3 DNA reads as TGCGCCAGCGGACTAGCGGAAAGCACAGATACGCAGTATTTT.